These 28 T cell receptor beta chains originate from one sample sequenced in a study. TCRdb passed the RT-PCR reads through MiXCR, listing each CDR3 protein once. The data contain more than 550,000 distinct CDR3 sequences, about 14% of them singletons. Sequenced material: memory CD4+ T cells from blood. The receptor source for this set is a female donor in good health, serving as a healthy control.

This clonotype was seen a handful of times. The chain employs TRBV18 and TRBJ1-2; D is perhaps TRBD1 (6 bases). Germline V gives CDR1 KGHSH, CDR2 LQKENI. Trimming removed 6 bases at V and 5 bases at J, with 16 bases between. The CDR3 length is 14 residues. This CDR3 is CASSLEQGKYGYTF. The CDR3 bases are TGTGCCAGCTCCCTGGAACAGGGCAAATATGGCTACACCTTC. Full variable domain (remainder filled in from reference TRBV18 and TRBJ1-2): NAGVMQNPRHLVRRRGQEARLRCSPMKGHSHVYWYRQLPEEGLKFMVYLQKENIIDESGMPKERFSAEFPKEGPSILRIQQVVRGDSAAYFCASSLEQGKYGYTFGSGTRLTVV.

The CDR3 region has the DNA TGCAGTGCCAAGATGGGGGAGATAGGGCAGCCCCAGCATTTT. It encodes CSAKMGEIGQPQHF. The chain uses TRBV20-1 and TRBJ1-5; D is perhaps TRBD1 (5 bases). Trimming stripped 6 bases from V and 7 bases from J, with 19 bases between. Germline lookup yields CDR1 DFQATT and CDR2 SNEGSKA (reference sequence). The CDR3 totals 14 residues.

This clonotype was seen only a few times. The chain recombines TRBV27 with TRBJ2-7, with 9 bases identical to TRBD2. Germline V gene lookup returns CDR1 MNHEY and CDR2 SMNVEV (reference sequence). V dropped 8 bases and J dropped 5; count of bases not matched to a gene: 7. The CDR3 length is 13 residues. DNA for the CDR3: TGTGCCAGCTGGGCTAGCGGGACCGACGAGCAGTACTTC. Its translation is CASWASGTDEQYF.

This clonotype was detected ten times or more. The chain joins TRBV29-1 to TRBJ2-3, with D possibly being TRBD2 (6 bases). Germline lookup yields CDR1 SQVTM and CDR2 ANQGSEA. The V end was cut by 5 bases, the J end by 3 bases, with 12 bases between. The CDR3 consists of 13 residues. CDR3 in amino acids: CSVPGLTTDTQYF. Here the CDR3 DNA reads TGCAGCGTTCCGGGACTCACAACAGATACGCAGTATTTT.

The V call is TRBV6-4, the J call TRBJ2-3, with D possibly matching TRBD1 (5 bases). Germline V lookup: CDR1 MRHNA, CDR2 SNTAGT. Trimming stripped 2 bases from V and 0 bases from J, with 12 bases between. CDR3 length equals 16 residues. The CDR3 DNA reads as TGTGCCAGCAGTGACGGGGCGTACCCTAGCACAGATACGCAGTATTTT. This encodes CASSDGAYPSTDTQYF.

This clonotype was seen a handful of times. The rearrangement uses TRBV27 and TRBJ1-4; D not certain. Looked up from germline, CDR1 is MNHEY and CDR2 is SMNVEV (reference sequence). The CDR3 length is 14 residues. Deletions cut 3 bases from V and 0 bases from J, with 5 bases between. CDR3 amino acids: CASSFHPTNEKLFF. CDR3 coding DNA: TGTGCCAGCAGTTTCCATCCAACTAATGAAAAACTGTTTTTT.

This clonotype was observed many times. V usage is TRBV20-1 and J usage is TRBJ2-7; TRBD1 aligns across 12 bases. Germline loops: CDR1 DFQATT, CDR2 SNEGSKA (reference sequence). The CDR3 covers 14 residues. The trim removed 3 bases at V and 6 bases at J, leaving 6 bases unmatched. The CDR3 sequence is CSASTGTGGGEQYF. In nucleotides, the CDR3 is TGCAGTGCTAGCACCGGGACAGGGGGCGGCGAGCAGTACTTC.

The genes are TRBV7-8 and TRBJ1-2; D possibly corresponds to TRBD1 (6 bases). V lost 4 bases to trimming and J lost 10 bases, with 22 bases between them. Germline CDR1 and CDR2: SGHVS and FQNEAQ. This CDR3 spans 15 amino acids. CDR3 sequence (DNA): TGTGCCAGCAGCTCATACCAAACAGGGTCGGGGTTCTACACCTTC. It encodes CASSSYQTGSGFYTF.

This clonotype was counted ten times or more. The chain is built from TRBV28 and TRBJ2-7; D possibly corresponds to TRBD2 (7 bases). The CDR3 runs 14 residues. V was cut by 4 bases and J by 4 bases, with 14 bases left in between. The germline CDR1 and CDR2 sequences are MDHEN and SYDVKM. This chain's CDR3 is CASSSPGGGYEQYF. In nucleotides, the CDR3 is TGTGCCAGCAGTTCTCCGGGGGGCGGGTACGAGCAGTACTTC.

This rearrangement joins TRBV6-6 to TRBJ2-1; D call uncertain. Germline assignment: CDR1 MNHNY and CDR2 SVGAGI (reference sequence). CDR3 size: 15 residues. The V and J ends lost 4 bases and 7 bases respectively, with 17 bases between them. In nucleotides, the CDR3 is TGTGCCAGCAGTTCCCACGAAGCCTCCCGAAATGAGCAGTTCTTC. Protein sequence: CASSSHEASRNEQFF.

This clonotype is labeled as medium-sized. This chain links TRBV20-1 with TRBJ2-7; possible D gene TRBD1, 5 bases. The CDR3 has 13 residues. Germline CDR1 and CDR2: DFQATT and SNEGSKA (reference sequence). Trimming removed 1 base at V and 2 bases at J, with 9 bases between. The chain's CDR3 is CSARAGQPYEQYF. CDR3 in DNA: TGCAGTGCTAGAGCTGGACAACCCTACGAGCAGTACTTC.

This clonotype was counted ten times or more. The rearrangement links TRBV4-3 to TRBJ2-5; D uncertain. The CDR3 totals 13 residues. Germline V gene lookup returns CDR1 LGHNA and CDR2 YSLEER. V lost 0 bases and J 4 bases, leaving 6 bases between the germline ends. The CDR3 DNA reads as TGCGCCAGCAGCCAAGATTCCACAGAGACCCAGTACTTC. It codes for CASSQDSTETQYF.

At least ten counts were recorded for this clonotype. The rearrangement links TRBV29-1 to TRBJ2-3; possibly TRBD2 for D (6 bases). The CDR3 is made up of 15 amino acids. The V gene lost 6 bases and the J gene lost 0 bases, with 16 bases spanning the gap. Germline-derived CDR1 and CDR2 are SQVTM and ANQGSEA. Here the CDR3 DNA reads TGCAGCGTCGCCCCGGGGCTAGCGAGCACAGATACGCAGTATTTT. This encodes CSVAPGLASTDTQYF.

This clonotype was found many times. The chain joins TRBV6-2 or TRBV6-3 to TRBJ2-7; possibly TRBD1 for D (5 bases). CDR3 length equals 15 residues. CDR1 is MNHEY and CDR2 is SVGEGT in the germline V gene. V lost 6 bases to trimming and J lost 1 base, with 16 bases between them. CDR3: CASRQDPDWSYEQYF. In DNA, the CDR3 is TGTGCCAGCAGACAGGACCCCGACTGGTCCTACGAGCAGTACTTC.

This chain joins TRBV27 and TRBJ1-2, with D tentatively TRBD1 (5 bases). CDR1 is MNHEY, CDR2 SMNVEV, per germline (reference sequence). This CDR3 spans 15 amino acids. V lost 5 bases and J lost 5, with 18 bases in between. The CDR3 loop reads CASSLHATEGYGYTF. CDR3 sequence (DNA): TGTGCCAGCAGTCTTCATGCGACAGAAGGATATGGCTACACCTTC.

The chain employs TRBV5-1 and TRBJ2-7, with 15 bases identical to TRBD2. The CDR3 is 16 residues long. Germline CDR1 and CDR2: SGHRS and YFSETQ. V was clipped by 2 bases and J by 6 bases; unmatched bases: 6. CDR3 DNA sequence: TGCGCCAGCAGCTTTGGTGGGACTAGCGGGAGGATCGAGCAGTACTTC. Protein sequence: CASSFGGTSGRIEQYF.

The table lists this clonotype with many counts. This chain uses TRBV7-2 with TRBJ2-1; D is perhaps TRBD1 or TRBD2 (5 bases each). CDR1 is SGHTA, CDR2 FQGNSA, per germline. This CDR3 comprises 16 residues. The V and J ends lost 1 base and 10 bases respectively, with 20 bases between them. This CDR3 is CASSLEGPRVGREQFF. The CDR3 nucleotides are TGTGCCAGCAGCTTAGAGGGACCCAGGGTGGGGCGGGAGCAGTTCTTC. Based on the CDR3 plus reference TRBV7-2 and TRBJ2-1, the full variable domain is GAGVSQSPSNKVTEKGKDVELRCDPISGHTALYWYRQSLGQGLEFLIYFQGNSAPDKSGLPSDRFSAERTGGSVSTLTIQRTQQEDSAVYLCASSLEGPRVGREQFFGPGTRLTVL.

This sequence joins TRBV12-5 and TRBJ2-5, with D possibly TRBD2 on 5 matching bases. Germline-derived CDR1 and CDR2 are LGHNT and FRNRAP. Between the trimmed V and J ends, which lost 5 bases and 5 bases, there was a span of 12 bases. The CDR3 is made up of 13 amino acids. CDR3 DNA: TGTGCTAGTGGTCCCTCCCCGGGGGAGACCCAGTACTTC. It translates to CASGPSPGETQYF.

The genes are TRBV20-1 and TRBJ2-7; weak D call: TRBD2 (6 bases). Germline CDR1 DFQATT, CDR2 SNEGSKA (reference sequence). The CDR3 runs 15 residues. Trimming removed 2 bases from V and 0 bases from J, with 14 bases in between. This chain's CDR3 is CSARNVGGNSYEQYF. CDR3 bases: TGCAGTGCTAGAAATGTTGGCGGGAACTCCTACGAGCAGTACTTC.

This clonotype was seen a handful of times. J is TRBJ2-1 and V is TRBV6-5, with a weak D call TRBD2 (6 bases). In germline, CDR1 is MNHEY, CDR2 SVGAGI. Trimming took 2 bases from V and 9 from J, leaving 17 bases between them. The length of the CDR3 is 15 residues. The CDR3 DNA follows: TGTGCCAGCAGTTACGGGGCGGGAATCAGTGTTGAGCAGTTCTTC. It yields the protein CASSYGAGISVEQFF.

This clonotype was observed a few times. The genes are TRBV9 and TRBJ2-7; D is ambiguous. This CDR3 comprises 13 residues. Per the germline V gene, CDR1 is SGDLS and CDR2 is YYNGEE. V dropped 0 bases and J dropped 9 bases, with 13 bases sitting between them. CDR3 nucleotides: TGTGCCAGCAGCGTAGTTGGCCTCGGCCGGCAGTACTTC. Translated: CASSVVGLGRQYF.

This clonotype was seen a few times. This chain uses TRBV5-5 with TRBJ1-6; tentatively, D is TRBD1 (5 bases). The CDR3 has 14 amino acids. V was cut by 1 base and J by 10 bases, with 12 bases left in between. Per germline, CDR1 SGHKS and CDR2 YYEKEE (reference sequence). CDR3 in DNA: TGTGCCAGCAGCTTGCGGGGGAGTGAGTCACCCCTCCACTTT. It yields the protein CASSLRGSESPLHF.

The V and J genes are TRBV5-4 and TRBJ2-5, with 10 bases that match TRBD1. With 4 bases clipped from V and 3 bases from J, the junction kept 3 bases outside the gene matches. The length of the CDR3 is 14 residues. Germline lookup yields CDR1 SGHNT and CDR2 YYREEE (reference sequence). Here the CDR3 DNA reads TGTGCCAGCAGCCCGGGACAGGGGAAAGAGACCCAGTACTTC. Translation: CASSPGQGKETQYF.

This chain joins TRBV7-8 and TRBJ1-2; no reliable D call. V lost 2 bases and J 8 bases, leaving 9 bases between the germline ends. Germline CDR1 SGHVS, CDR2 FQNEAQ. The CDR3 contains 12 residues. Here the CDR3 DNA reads TGTGCCAGCAGCTTACCCCTTAGCGGCTACACCTTC. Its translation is CASSLPLSGYTF.

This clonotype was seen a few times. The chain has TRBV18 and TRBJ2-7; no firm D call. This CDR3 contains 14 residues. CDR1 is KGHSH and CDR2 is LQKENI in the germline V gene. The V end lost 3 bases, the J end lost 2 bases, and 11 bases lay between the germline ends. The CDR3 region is CASSPLESTYEQYF. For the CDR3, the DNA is TGTGCCAGCTCACCCCTCGAATCAACCTACGAGCAGTACTTC.

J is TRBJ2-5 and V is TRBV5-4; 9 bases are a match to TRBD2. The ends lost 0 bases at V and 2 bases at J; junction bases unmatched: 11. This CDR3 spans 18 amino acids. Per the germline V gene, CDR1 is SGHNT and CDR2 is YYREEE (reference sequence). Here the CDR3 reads CASSLGGASGTKQETQYF. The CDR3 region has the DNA TGTGCCAGCAGCTTGGGTGGAGCTAGCGGGACCAAACAAGAGACCCAGTACTTC.

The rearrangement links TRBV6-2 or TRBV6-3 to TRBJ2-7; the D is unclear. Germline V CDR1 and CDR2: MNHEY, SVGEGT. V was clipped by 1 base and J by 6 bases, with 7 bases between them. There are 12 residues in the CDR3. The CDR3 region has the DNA TGTGCCAGCAGTTACTTAGATCTCGAGCAGTACTTC. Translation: CASSYLDLEQYF.

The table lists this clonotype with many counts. The DNA of the CDR3 is TGTGCCAGCAGCGTAGCCCTAGCGGGAGGGCCGAATGAGCAGTTCTTC. It is translated as CASSVALAGGPNEQFF. The genes are TRBV9 and TRBJ2-1, with 12 bases that match TRBD2. The CDR3 spans 16 residues. The V gene's germline CDR1 is SGDLS and CDR2 YYNGEE. Germline trimming cut 0 bases from V and 7 bases from J; bases unmatched to any gene: 5.